These T cell receptor beta chains were read from a single sample in a study of shared clonotypes between healthy human individuals. Sequenced by immunoSEQ multiplex PCR; TCRdb stores in-frame clones only, minus some. The sample has approximately 2,000,000 clones, less than 95% seen once. The material sequenced was naive CD4+ T cells from PBMCs. The source of these receptors is a man between 18 and 35 years old in good health. Some clones in this sample may be carry-over from other donors' samples. Both conserved end residues are part of each CDR3. Each record gives: J gene, V gene, CDR3 protein.

>TRBJ2-1|TRBV5-6
CASSKLAGSSYNEQFF
>TRBJ2-2|TRBV7-6
CASTAGEVGELFF
>TRBJ1-2|TRBV27
CASSWDRGRNYGYTF
>TRBJ2-7|TRBV6-5
CASRQGTYEQYF
>TRBJ2-1|TRBV28
CASSFPLRGSFNEQFF
>TRBJ2-1|TRBV19
CASSPRTSGTYEQFF
>TRBJ2-3|TRBV7-9
CASRRDRGTDTQYF
>NA|TRBV4-3
CASSPIATSYEQYF
>TRBJ2-2|TRBV5-4
CASSSKTSGSAGELFF
>TRBJ2-3|TRBV10-2
CASGRTRSTDTQYF
>TRBJ2-5|TRBV28
CASTNPRETQYF
>TRBJ2-7|TRBV10-1
CASTDRVQRWEGYEQYF
>TRBJ2-1|TRBV7-3
CASSLGQGANEQFF
>TRBJ2-2|TRBV5-1
CASSLAGADTGELFF
>TRBJ2-1|TRBV4-2
CASSQGAGGGFF